Listed below are T cell receptor beta chains from one sample, sequenced in a study of blood T cells in healthy people across ages. Each CDR3 protein gets one entry after TCRdb re-called the 5' RACE reads with MiXCR. Of 700,000 to 800,000 distinct CDR3 sequences in the sample, roughly 43% were seen once. The sequenced sample was blood. The receptors here all came from a woman aged 55-69 years in good health. Each CDR3 is given without its conserved first and last residue. Fields, in order: J gene, D gene, CDR3 length, V gene, CDR3 protein. A D gene is named only where the DNA matches it firmly.

j_gene: TRBJ2-7
d_gene: TRBD2
len: 13
v_gene: TRBV12-3/TRBV12-4
CDR3aa: ASSPFAGGLNEQY

j_gene: TRBJ1-1
d_gene: TRBD1
len: 13
v_gene: TRBV20-1
CDR3aa: SAGGPGGDNTEAF

j_gene: TRBJ2-3
d_gene: TRBD2
len: 13
v_gene: TRBV5-1
CDR3aa: ASSRLAEGTDTQY

j_gene: TRBJ1-2
d_gene: NA
len: 12
v_gene: TRBV4-1
CDR3aa: ASSQDHMNYGYT

j_gene: TRBJ2-3
d_gene: TRBD2
len: 18
v_gene: TRBV9
CDR3aa: ASSVGGSRGSDLTGDTQY

j_gene: TRBJ2-1
d_gene: TRBD1
len: 15
v_gene: TRBV10-3
CDR3aa: AISESEKGTDYNEQF

j_gene: TRBJ1-6
d_gene: NA
len: 15
v_gene: TRBV20-1
CDR3aa: SVLHPTQGIYNSPLH

j_gene: TRBJ2-7
d_gene: NA
len: 13
v_gene: TRBV6-2/TRBV6-3
CDR3aa: ASSSYRAGMHEQY

j_gene: TRBJ2-6
d_gene: NA
len: 14
v_gene: TRBV9
CDR3aa: ASSTATTSGANVLT

j_gene: TRBJ1-2
d_gene: TRBD1
len: 14
v_gene: TRBV4-2
CDR3aa: ASSLPGRGQLYGYT

j_gene: NA
d_gene: NA
len: 12
v_gene: TRBV9
CDR3aa: ASSQGTVRETQY

j_gene: TRBJ2-1
d_gene: NA
len: 13
v_gene: TRBV28
CDR3aa: ANSLVPAEDNEQF

j_gene: TRBJ2-7
d_gene: NA
len: 12
v_gene: TRBV29-1
CDR3aa: SVVRDGASYEQY

j_gene: TRBJ1-5
d_gene: TRBD1
len: 14
v_gene: TRBV7-2
CDR3aa: ASRTTGGTSNQPQH

j_gene: TRBJ2-4
d_gene: NA
len: 12
v_gene: TRBV27
CDR3aa: ASSSRVSGNIQY

j_gene: TRBJ1-2
d_gene: NA
len: 13
v_gene: TRBV7-2
CDR3aa: ASSLNNPLAYGYT

j_gene: TRBJ2-3
d_gene: TRBD2
len: 12
v_gene: TRBV7-3
CDR3aa: ASSSTSGRDTQY

j_gene: TRBJ1-2
d_gene: NA
len: 10
v_gene: TRBV20-1
CDR3aa: SASDGFYGYT

j_gene: NA
d_gene: TRBD1
len: 11
v_gene: TRBV12-3/TRBV12-4
CDR3aa: ASRVTGGDEQY

j_gene: TRBJ2-5
d_gene: NA
len: 12
v_gene: TRBV5-6
CDR3aa: ASSLGWGRETQY

j_gene: TRBJ2-7
d_gene: TRBD1
len: 9
v_gene: TRBV20-1
CDR3aa: SAVDRDEQY

j_gene: TRBJ1-5
d_gene: TRBD1
len: 13
v_gene: TRBV12-3/TRBV12-4
CDR3aa: ASSFAQGNNQPQH

j_gene: TRBJ2-3
d_gene: TRBD2
len: 16
v_gene: TRBV7-9
CDR3aa: ASSLLAGAPLVTDTQY

j_gene: TRBJ1-2
d_gene: NA
len: 11
v_gene: TRBV6-5
CDR3aa: ASSYNRCYGYT

j_gene: NA
d_gene: TRBD2
len: 16
v_gene: TRBV29-1
CDR3aa: SVAPRGVAGPRGYEQY

j_gene: TRBJ2-1
d_gene: TRBD2
len: 15
v_gene: TRBV3-1
CDR3aa: ASSQDRVSGGGETQF

j_gene: TRBJ2-1
d_gene: TRBD1
len: 13
v_gene: TRBV18
CDR3aa: ASSRGQGLYNEQF

j_gene: TRBJ1-1
d_gene: NA
len: 12
v_gene: TRBV20-1
CDR3aa: SARPLQGSTEAF

j_gene: TRBJ2-5
d_gene: NA
len: 13
v_gene: TRBV14
CDR3aa: ASSHYSEYQETQY

j_gene: TRBJ2-1
d_gene: TRBD2
len: 12
v_gene: TRBV6-4
CDR3aa: ASSEGAGGNEQF

j_gene: TRBJ1-4
d_gene: TRBD1
len: 10
v_gene: TRBV29-1
CDR3aa: SGTGPNEKLF

j_gene: TRBJ2-5
d_gene: NA
len: 11
v_gene: TRBV2
CDR3aa: ASRPGARETQY

j_gene: TRBJ2-3
d_gene: NA
len: 14
v_gene: TRBV4-1
CDR3aa: ASSQGDHMYTDTQY

j_gene: TRBJ1-2
d_gene: TRBD1
len: 13
v_gene: TRBV7-3
CDR3aa: ASIPSGQVLYGYT

j_gene: TRBJ2-3
d_gene: TRBD2
len: 18
v_gene: TRBV5-5
CDR3aa: ASRFSPSGSAGESTDTQY

j_gene: TRBJ2-3
d_gene: TRBD2
len: 12
v_gene: TRBV7-2
CDR3aa: ASRPGTSGSPQY

j_gene: TRBJ1-1
d_gene: NA
len: 9
v_gene: TRBV6-1
CDR3aa: ASSDAGVAF

j_gene: TRBJ2-4
d_gene: TRBD2
len: 13
v_gene: TRBV11-1
CDR3aa: ASSLGTSGSEIQY

j_gene: TRBJ1-6
d_gene: TRBD1
len: 14
v_gene: TRBV27
CDR3aa: ASSTSWDRGFSPLH

j_gene: TRBJ2-7
d_gene: NA
len: 9
v_gene: TRBV10-3
CDR3aa: AISESFEQY

j_gene: TRBJ2-4
d_gene: NA
len: 9
v_gene: TRBV20-1
CDR3aa: SAPTKNIQY

j_gene: TRBJ2-3
d_gene: NA
len: 14
v_gene: TRBV18
CDR3aa: ASSPTGRGIGDTQY

j_gene: TRBJ2-2
d_gene: NA
len: 9
v_gene: TRBV28
CDR3aa: ASSLYGELF

j_gene: TRBJ2-3
d_gene: NA
len: 12
v_gene: TRBV5-1
CDR3aa: ASSILPSTDTQY

j_gene: TRBJ2-3
d_gene: NA
len: 13
v_gene: TRBV9
CDR3aa: ANSRYGSDTDTQY

j_gene: TRBJ1-2
d_gene: NA
len: 11
v_gene: TRBV12-3/TRBV12-4
CDR3aa: ASSVSAQGGYT

j_gene: TRBJ2-1
d_gene: NA
len: 13
v_gene: TRBV2
CDR3aa: ASSPRDLTYNEQF

j_gene: TRBJ1-6
d_gene: TRBD1
len: 11
v_gene: TRBV29-1
CDR3aa: SAGTGDNSPLH

j_gene: TRBJ2-3
d_gene: NA
len: 17
v_gene: TRBV12-1
CDR3aa: ASSRIWASGKASTDTQY

j_gene: TRBJ2-1
d_gene: TRBD1
len: 11
v_gene: TRBV2
CDR3aa: ASRTGQGDEQF

j_gene: TRBJ2-4
d_gene: TRBD1
len: 13
v_gene: TRBV5-1
CDR3aa: ASSSSGTGGREQY